This entry concerns a single T cell receptor (beta chain). This specimen comes from a study of radiotherapy plus CTLA-4 blockade in lung cancer. Repertoires were generated with immunoSEQ multiplex PCR, while TCRdb's copy carries only in-frame clones and drops some. Of about 64,000 clones listed, 65% to 80% are singletons. Looked up from germline, CDR1 is LGHNA and CDR2 is YNFKEQ. With 0 bases removed from V and 2 bases from J, the gap between germline ends came to 16 bases. The CDR3 consists of 17 residues. The rearrangement links TRBV4-2 to TRBJ1-2; no clear D. The sequencing here drew on peripheral blood, taken from a patient treated with radiotherapy plus ipilimumab. The sequence was collected from a human donor with non-small cell lung cancer whose response to radiotherapy plus ipilimumab could not be evaluated. Here the CDR3 reads CASSQDLRVLWNYGYTF. The CDR3 DNA is TGTGCCAGCAGCCAAGATTTGAGGGTCTTGTGGAACTATGGCTACACCTTC.